The clone carrying this T cell receptor beta chain was seen ten or more times. The antigen is undetermined. The data are from a study of OX40 agonist ivuxolimab in advanced cancers. Points from the study as a whole: Among the lowest levels of clonal expansion were found in partial responders at 0.1-3.0 mg/kg. Some patients without response likewise showed low normalized clonal expansion.

This CDR3 contains 13 residues. V was clipped by 8 bases and J by 3 bases, with 16 bases between them. Germline CDR1 reads SQVTM; CDR2 reads ANQGSEA. The protocol was immunoSEQ multiplex PCR, while the TCRdb copy is restricted to in-frame clones and leaves out a portion. The table has 50,000 to 60,000 clones, 82% seen once. The rearrangement joins TRBV29-1 to TRBJ1-1; possibly TRBD1 for D (6 bases). This material consisted of CD4+ or CD8+ T cells sorted from blood, taken in a trial of the OX40 agonist ivuxolimab. The sequence came from an adult with an advanced solid tumor such as melanoma, head and neck, liver or kidney cancer. CDR3 sequence: CSSGGRMDTEAFF. DNA of the CDR3: TGCAGCTCTGGGGGGCGCATGGACACTGAAGCTTTCTTT.